What follows describes a single TCR beta chain. The donors were in the roughly 130-subject validation cohort, distinct from the roughly 700-subject first cohort. The data originate from a study of cytomegalovirus exposure and HLA in healthy donors. The table came from immunoSEQ multiplex PCR; TCRdb's copy has only in-frame clones and leaves some out. The sample consists of about 130,000 clones, roughly 87% of them appearing once. Germline-derived CDR1 and CDR2 are MDHEN and SYDVKM. V was pared by 4 bases and J by 7 bases, with 19 bases of the junction left unmatched. CDR3 length equals 17 residues. The chain uses TRBV28 and TRBJ2-7; 7 bases are a match to TRBD1. This sequence was found in a woman under 30 in good health and CMV-seronegative. The sequenced sample consisted of PBMCs. CDR3 protein: CASSSYATGVQLEEQYF. In DNA form, the CDR3 reads TGTGCCAGCAGTTCATATGCTACAGGGGTCCAACTAGAGGAGCAGTACTTC. Full variable domain (rest looked up from reference TRBV28 and TRBJ2-7): DVKVTQSSRYLVKRTGEKVFLECVQDMDHENMFWYRQDPGLGLRLIYFSYDVKMKEKGDIPEGYSVSREKKERFSLILESASTNQTSMYLCASSSYATGVQLEEQYFGPGTRLTVT.